This T cell receptor beta chain comes out of a study of blood T cell repertoires in COVID-19. Study context: Both acute and convalescent COVID-19 samples were obtained from the United States, Italy and Spain. Sample material is recorded as cDNA or gDNA derived from T cells, B-cell-depleted T cells, or PBMCs.

The CDR3 consists of 15 residues. V shed 6 bases and J 10 bases; nucleotides not matched to a gene: 14. Germline assignment: CDR1 SNHLY and CDR2 FYNNEI. In the authors' workflow: Reference gene primer amplification gave nucleated cell count estimates. The assay was immunoSEQ multiplex PCR, and TCRdb's table has in-frame clones only and misses some. V, J and clone size are taken as reported in that table, and D and trimming were inferred from the DNA itself. The sample contains around 57,000 clones, around nine tenths of which appear only once. The sequenced material came from peripheral blood. The sequence derives from a woman older than 75 with active COVID-19. The chain employs TRBV2 and TRBJ2-2, with TRBD2 identical over 7 bases. CDR3 in DNA: TGTGCCAGCAGGAAGAGGGCGGGGGAAGGGGAGGAGCTGTTTTTT. Its translation: CASRKRAGEGEELFF. The entire variable domain, with the rest obtained from reference TRBV2 and TRBJ2-2, is as follows: EPEVTQTPSHQVTQMGQEVILRCVPISNHLYFYWYRQILGQKVEFLVSFYNNEISEKSEIFDDQFSVERPDGSNFTLKIRSTKLEDSAMYFCASRKRAGEGEELFFGEGSRLTVL.